These 18 T cell receptor beta chains came from one sample sequenced in a study of memory CD4+ T cells and cytomegalovirus serostatus. Libraries were prepared by immunoSEQ multiplex PCR; TCRdb keeps only in-frame clonotypes and omits some of them. The sample yields about 59,000 clones, around 80% seen once. The sort gate was single viable CD3+CD4+CD8-CD45RO+ cells for memory CD4+ T cells. Sequenced: memory CD4+ T cells from blood. The source is an adult in good health and CMV-seronegative.

The chain couples TRBV5-6 to TRBJ1-5; TRBD1 might be the D (6 bases). V was clipped by 1 base and J by 2 bases, with 7 bases between them. CDR3 length equals 14 residues. The germline CDR1 and CDR2 sequences are SGHDT and YYEEEE. CDR3: CASSLKGGNQPQHF. DNA for the CDR3: TGTGCCAGCAGCTTGAAGGGGGGCAATCAGCCCCAGCATTTT. The variable domain in full, with the rest retrieved from reference TRBV5-6 and TRBJ1-5, is DAGVTQSPTHLIKTRGQQVTLRCSPKSGHDTVSWYQQALGQGPQFIFQYYEEEERQRGNFPDRFSGHQFPNYSSELNVNALLLGDSALYLCASSLKGGNQPQHFGDGTRLSIL.

The chain links TRBV6-1 to TRBJ1-5, with D unclear. Per the germline V gene, CDR1 is MNHNS and CDR2 is SASEGT. The CDR3 has 15 amino acids. Between the trimmed V and J ends, which lost 7 bases and 0 bases, there was a span of 13 bases. The CDR3 sequence: CASNWERYSNQPQHF. DNA of the CDR3: TGTGCCAGCAATTGGGAGCGGTATAGCAATCAGCCCCAGCATTTT.

The chain links TRBV4-3 to TRBJ2-1; no reliable D call. Germline CDR1 and CDR2: LGHNA and YSLEER. Trimming took off 0 bases at V and 7 bases at J, with 13 bases between the two ends. The CDR3 runs 15 residues. The CDR3: CASSQEGAAINEQFF. The CDR3 DNA sequence: TGCGCCAGCAGCCAAGAAGGCGCGGCTATAAATGAGCAGTTCTTC.

The rearrangement links TRBV30 to TRBJ2-5, with D perhaps TRBD1 (5 bases). This CDR3 has 13 amino acids. V dropped 4 bases and J dropped 2 bases, with 11 bases sitting between them. Per germline, CDR1 GTSNPN and CDR2 SVGIG (reference sequence). CDR3 amino acids: CAWTVRGQETQYF. The CDR3 nucleotides are TGTGCCTGGACCGTAAGGGGTCAAGAGACCCAGTACTTC.

The V and J genes are TRBV15 and TRBJ1-5, with TRBD1 identical over 9 bases. CDR3 length equals 16 residues. Germline assignment: CDR1 LNHNV and CDR2 YYDKDF (reference sequence). V shed 0 bases, J shed 7 bases, and the junction held 7 bases outside the gene matches. The CDR3 protein is CATSRDPDRGGQPQHF. DNA for the CDR3: TGTGCCACCAGCAGAGACCCGGACAGGGGAGGCCAGCCCCAGCATTTT.

The table lists this clone with a few counts. This chain connects TRBV7-3 to TRBJ2-7; D not certain. Trimming took 1 base from V and 4 from J, leaving 11 bases between them. Germline V gives CDR1 SGHTA, CDR2 FQGTGA. This CDR3 is 14 amino acids long. The CDR3, as DNA: TGTGCCAGCAGCTTAAGTATAGGAGAATACGAGCAGTACTTC. As protein: CASSLSIGEYEQYF.

As DNA, the CDR3 is TGTGCCAGCAGCTCCCTAGCGGGAGTGGAGACCGGGGAGCTGTTTTTT. It specifies CASSSLAGVETGELFF. V is TRBV7-3 and J is TRBJ2-2, with 10 bases fitting TRBD2. Germline V gene sequence: CDR1 SGHTA, CDR2 FQGTGA. This CDR3 is 16 amino acids long. V dropped 4 bases and J dropped 5; count of bases not matched to a gene: 7.

The rearrangement uses TRBV27 and TRBJ1-5; 7 bases agree with TRBD1. V was pared by 3 bases and J by 6 bases, with 5 bases of the junction left unmatched. The CDR3 spans 14 residues. The germline CDR1 and CDR2 sequences are MNHEY and SMNVEV (reference sequence). CDR3 nucleotide sequence: TGTGCCAGCAGTTTTAGACAGGGCGGTCAGCCCCAGCATTTT. As protein: CASSFRQGGQPQHF.

The rearrangement links TRBV30 to TRBJ2-1; 8 bases map to TRBD2. CDR3 size: 20 residues. V shed 0 bases and J 8 bases; nucleotides not matched to a gene: 24. Germline CDR1 is GTSNPN and CDR2 is SVGIG (reference sequence). The CDR3 nucleotides read TGTGCCTGGAGTGTACGGTCGGGACGGTGGACTAGCCACTCTCTGGATGAGCAGTTCTTC. Translating gives CAWSVRSGRWTSHSLDEQFF.

J is TRBJ2-1 and V is TRBV18; D is ambiguous. The CDR3 is 15 amino acids. V lost 3 bases and J lost 7, with 16 bases in between. From germline, CDR1 is KGHSH and CDR2 LQKENI. CDR3 region: CASSPRGGVGNEQFF. CDR3 sequence (DNA): TGTGCCAGCTCACCGCGAGGTGGGGTTGGGAATGAGCAGTTCTTC.

The chain employs TRBV7-2 and TRBJ2-1, with D possibly being TRBD1 (6 bases). CDR1 SGHTA and CDR2 FQGNSA come from the germline V gene. The CDR3 loop spans 15 amino acids. The V gene lost 1 base and the J gene lost 8 bases, with 15 bases spanning the gap. CDR3 region: CASSLVAAGAHEQFF. CDR3 DNA sequence: TGTGCCAGCAGCTTAGTGGCGGCAGGGGCCCATGAGCAGTTCTTC.

V gene TRBV7-9 combines with J gene TRBJ2-5; TRBD2 is a possible D gene (6 bases). The CDR3 spans 15 residues. V lost 5 bases and J 0 bases, leaving 13 bases between the germline ends. Germline V CDR1 and CDR2: SEHNR, FQNEAQ (reference sequence). CDR3 DNA sequence: TGTGCCAGCAGCCCCAATAGCGGTAACCAAGAGACCCAGTACTTC. This sequence encodes CASSPNSGNQETQYF.

The chain employs TRBV30 and TRBJ1-2, with D unresolved. The V and J ends lost 3 bases and 5 bases respectively, with 7 bases between them. Per the germline V gene, CDR1 is GTSNPN and CDR2 is SVGIG (reference sequence). This CDR3 has 11 amino acids. CDR3 region: CAWSDRYGYTF. The CDR3 DNA reads as TGTGCCTGGAGCGACCGGTATGGCTACACCTTC.

The table lists this clone with a count of one. The CDR3 sequence: CASSRPQTVDGYTF. CDR3 nucleotides: TGTGCCAGCAGCCGCCCCCAGACAGTTGATGGCTACACCTTC. V gene TRBV7-6 combines with J gene TRBJ1-2; maybe TRBD1 (5 bases). V lost 5 bases and J 6 bases, leaving 16 bases between the germline ends. This CDR3 contains 14 residues. Germline values: CDR1 SGHVS, CDR2 FNYEAQ.

This chain joins TRBV2 and TRBJ1-1; D is unclear. Between the trimmed V and J ends, which lost 7 bases and 5 bases, there was a span of 17 bases. Germline loops: CDR1 SNHLY, CDR2 FYNNEI. The CDR3 runs to 14 residues. The CDR3 DNA reads as TGTGCCAGCACCCCCCGGCGAGAAGGGACTGAAGCTTTCTTT. Protein: CASTPRREGTEAFF.

The chain carries TRBV11-3 and TRBJ2-5; weak D call: TRBD2 (6 bases). The CDR3 totals 14 residues. CDR1 is SGHNT, CDR2 YENEEA, per germline. V gave up 1 base and J gave up 3 bases, with 9 bases separating them. In DNA form, the CDR3 reads TGTGCCAGCAGCTTAGCGGGAGTTGAAGAGACCCAGTACTTC. Amino acid sequence: CASSLAGVEETQYF.

The CDR3 nucleotides are TGTGCCTGGAGTGGGGACTATCTTTTCTCCTACGAGCAGTACTTC. It yields the protein CAWSGDYLFSYEQYF. The V call is TRBV30, the J call TRBJ2-7; TRBD2 agrees at 7 bases. CDR3 length: 15 amino acids. The V and J ends lost 1 base and 0 bases, in that order; junction bases with no gene match: 6. Germline-derived CDR1 and CDR2 are GTSNPN and SVGIG (reference sequence).

V is TRBV2 and J is TRBJ1-6; D possibly corresponds to TRBD1 (6 bases). There are 14 residues in the CDR3. The V gene lost 5 bases and the J gene lost 7 bases, with 12 bases spanning the gap. Germline V lookup: CDR1 SNHLY, CDR2 FYNNEI. The CDR3 region is CASSPRTVNSPLHF. The CDR3, as DNA: TGTGCCAGCAGTCCCCGGACAGTGAATTCACCCCTCCACTTT.